This is a list of T cell receptor beta chains from one sample in a study of cytomegalovirus exposure and HLA in healthy donors. Repertoires were generated with immunoSEQ multiplex PCR, while TCRdb's copy carries only in-frame clones and drops some. The sample lists some 180,000 clones, under 85% seen once, with about 2.7% in the top ten. Sequenced sample: PBMCs. The receptors come from a male donor in good health and CMV-seronegative. CDR3s include the opening cysteine and the closing phenylalanine or tryptophan. A D gene is named only where the DNA matches it firmly. The size entry is marked missing in some rows and otherwise reads once, few, many or a size class.

clone size: .
V gene: TRBV10-1
J gene: TRBJ1-1
D gene: TRBD1
CDR3 protein: CASSKTRTGSVNEAFF
CDR3 DNA: TGCGCCAGCTCCAAGACCCGGACAGGTTCGGTAAATGAAGCTTTCTTT

clone size: .
V gene: TRBV11-2
J gene: TRBJ1-2
D gene: TRBD1
CDR3 protein: CASSLGTGGDGYTF
CDR3 DNA: TGTGCCAGCAGCTTAGGGACAGGGGGCGACGGCTACACCTTC

clone size: .
V gene: TRBV18
J gene: TRBJ1-5
D gene: TRBD1
CDR3 protein: CASSRQGYSNQPQHF
CDR3 DNA: TGTGCCAGCTCACGACAGGGGTATAGCAATCAGCCCCAGCATTTT

clone size: .
V gene: TRBV5-1
J gene: TRBJ1-5
D gene: .
CDR3 protein: CASSLGGDPAQPQHF
CDR3 DNA: TGCGCCAGCAGCTTGGGGGGGGACCCAGCTCAGCCCCAGCATTTT

clone size: .
V gene: TRBV6-5
J gene: TRBJ2-3
D gene: TRBD2
CDR3 protein: CASSWGGTTDTQYF
CDR3 DNA: TGTGCCAGCAGTTGGGGGGGGACGACAGATACGCAGTATTTT

clone size: .
V gene: TRBV29-1
J gene: TRBJ1-5
D gene: TRBD1
CDR3 protein: CSVKQGDQPQHF
CDR3 DNA: TGCAGCGTGAAACAGGGGGATCAGCCCCAGCATTTT

clone size: once
V gene: TRBV6-5
J gene: TRBJ2-3
D gene: TRBD2
CDR3 protein: CATSPPGGRADTQYF
CDR3 DNA: TGTGCCACTTCTCCCCCAGGCGGGAGGGCAGATACGCAGTATTTT

clone size: .
V gene: TRBV27
J gene: TRBJ1-5
D gene: .
CDR3 protein: CASSFARSNQPQHF
CDR3 DNA: TGTGCCAGCAGTTTCGCCAGAAGCAATCAGCCCCAGCATTTT

clone size: .
V gene: TRBV30
J gene: TRBJ2-4
D gene: TRBD1
CDR3 protein: CAWAPGQGANIQYF
CDR3 DNA: TGTGCCTGGGCTCCGGGACAGGGGGCTAACATTCAGTACTTC

clone size: .
V gene: TRBV21-1
J gene: TRBJ2-7
D gene: .
CDR3 protein: CASSKAGDFEQYF
CDR3 DNA: TGTGCCAGCAGCAAGGCGGGGGATTTCGAGCAGTACTTC

clone size: .
V gene: TRBV9
J gene: TRBJ2-1
D gene: TRBD1
CDR3 protein: CASSPHGTDYNEQFF
CDR3 DNA: TGTGCCAGCAGCCCCCACGGGACAGACTACAATGAGCAGTTCTTC

clone size: .
V gene: TRBV5-6
J gene: TRBJ2-6
D gene: .
CDR3 protein: CASSQTPSGANVLTF
CDR3 DNA: TGTGCCAGCAGCCAAACACCCTCTGGGGCCAACGTCCTGACTTTC

clone size: .
V gene: TRBV5-1
J gene: TRBJ2-3
D gene: .
CDR3 protein: CASSLAQSTDTQYF
CDR3 DNA: TGCGCCAGCAGCTTGGCCCAGAGCACAGATACGCAGTATTTT

clone size: .
V gene: TRBV4-2
J gene: TRBJ1-4
D gene: .
CDR3 protein: CASSPLRGSVEKLFF
CDR3 DNA: TGTGCCAGCAGCCCGCTACGGGGATCGGTTGAAAAACTGTTTTTT

clone size: .
V gene: TRBV10-1
J gene: TRBJ1-2
D gene: .
CDR3 protein: CASSEIRVGGYTF
CDR3 DNA: TGCGCCAGCAGTGAGATCCGGGTTGGCGGCTACACCTTC

clone size: .
V gene: TRBV6-1
J gene: TRBJ2-7
D gene: .
CDR3 protein: CASSAAPSGPSYEQYF
CDR3 DNA: TGTGCCAGCAGTGCTGCACCATCAGGCCCCTCCTACGAGCAGTACTTC

clone size: .
V gene: TRBV6-1
J gene: TRBJ1-5
D gene: .
CDR3 protein: CASRDSQQPQHF
CDR3 DNA: TGTGCCAGCAGGGACAGTCAACAGCCCCAGCATTTT

clone size: once
V gene: TRBV15
J gene: TRBJ1-5
D gene: .
CDR3 protein: CATSRPGQILSNQPQHF
CDR3 DNA: TGTGCCACCAGCAGACCCGGACAGATCCTTAGCAATCAGCCCCAGCATTTT

clone size: .
V gene: TRBV9
J gene: TRBJ1-2
D gene: .
CDR3 protein: CASSVFRGRDYGYTF
CDR3 DNA: TGTGCCAGCAGCGTATTCAGGGGACGGGATTATGGCTACACCTTC

clone size: .
V gene: TRBV30
J gene: TRBJ1-1
D gene: .
CDR3 protein: CAWKEEYYTEAFF
CDR3 DNA: TGTGCCTGGAAGGAGGAGTATTACACTGAAGCTTTCTTT

clone size: .
V gene: TRBV10-1
J gene: TRBJ2-3
D gene: .
CDR3 protein: CASSRTEDSDTQYF
CDR3 DNA: TGCGCCAGCAGTAGGACTGAGGATTCGGATACGCAGTATTTT

clone size: .
V gene: TRBV28
J gene: TRBJ2-3
D gene: TRBD2
CDR3 protein: CASSFLDSGRTDTQYF
CDR3 DNA: TGTGCCAGCAGTTTTCTGGATAGCGGGAGAACAGATACGCAGTATTTT